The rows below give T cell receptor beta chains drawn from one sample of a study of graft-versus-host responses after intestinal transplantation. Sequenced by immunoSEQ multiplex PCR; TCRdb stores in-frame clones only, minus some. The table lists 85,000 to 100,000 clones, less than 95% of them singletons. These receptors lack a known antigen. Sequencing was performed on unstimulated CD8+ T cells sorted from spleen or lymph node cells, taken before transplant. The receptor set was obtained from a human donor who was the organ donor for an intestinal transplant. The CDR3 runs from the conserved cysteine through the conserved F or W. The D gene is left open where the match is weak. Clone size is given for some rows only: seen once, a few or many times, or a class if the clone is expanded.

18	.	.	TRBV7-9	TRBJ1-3	TGTGCCAGCAGCCCTTATACAGGGTTTCGGAAACTCGGAAACACCATATATTTT	CASSPYTGFRKLGNTIYF
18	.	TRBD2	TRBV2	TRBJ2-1	TGTGCCAGCGTCCACTCCATTAGCAGAGCCGGGACTAATAATGAGCAGTTCTTC	CASVHSISRAGTNNEQFF
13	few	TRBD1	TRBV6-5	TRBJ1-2	TGTGCCAGCAGCCACAGGGGGTGGTATGGCTACACCTTC	CASSHRGWYGYTF
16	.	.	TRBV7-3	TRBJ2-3	TGTGCCAGCAGCTTGGGGGACGGGAGACGCACAGATACGCAGTATTTT	CASSLGDGRRTDTQYF
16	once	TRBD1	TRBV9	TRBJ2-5	TGTGCCAGCAGCGTAGCGCTAGGGGACAGCCAAGAGACCCAGTACTTC	CASSVALGDSQETQYF
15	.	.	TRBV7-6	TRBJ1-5	TGTGCCAGCAGCTTACCTCGGGAGAGCAATCAGCCCCAGCATTTT	CASSLPRESNQPQHF
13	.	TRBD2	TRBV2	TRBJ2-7	TGTGCCAGCGCGGGGCTAGCGGGCTACGAGCAGTACTTC	CASAGLAGYEQYF
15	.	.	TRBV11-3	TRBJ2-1	TGTGCCAGCAGCTTACGGGGTAGCTCCTACAATGAGCAGTTCTTC	CASSLRGSSYNEQFF
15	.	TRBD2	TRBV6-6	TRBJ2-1	TGTGCCAGCAGACCCCCGGGACTAGCCGACAATGAGCAGTTCTTC	CASRPPGLADNEQFF
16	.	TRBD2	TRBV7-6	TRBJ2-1	TGTGCCAGCAGCCTGGACGGGGGGAACTCCTACAATGAGCAGTTCTTC	CASSLDGGNSYNEQFF
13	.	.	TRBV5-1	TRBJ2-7	TGCGCCAGCAGCATCGGACTGTCCTACGAGCAGTACTTC	CASSIGLSYEQYF
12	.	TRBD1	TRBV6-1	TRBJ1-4	TGTGCCAGCAGTCTACAGGGGCAAAAACTGTTTTTT	CASSLQGQKLFF
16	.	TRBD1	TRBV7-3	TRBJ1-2	TGTGCCAGCAGCCGTACCACTTCCTTGACAGGGTATGGCTACACCTTC	CASSRTTSLTGYGYTF
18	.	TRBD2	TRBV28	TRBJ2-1	TGTGCCAGCAGTTTAATAGGACTAGCGGGAGCAAGGTCCCACGAGCAGTTCTTC	CASSLIGLAGARSHEQFF
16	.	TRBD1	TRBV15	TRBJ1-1	TGTGCCACCAGCAGAAGGGACAGGGGTCTGGGCACTGAAGCTTTCTTT	CATSRRDRGLGTEAFF
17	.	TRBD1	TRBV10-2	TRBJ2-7	TGCGCCAGCAGTGAACCCGAGGGGACAGCGGTGACTGGCGAGCAGTACTTC	CASSEPEGTAVTGEQYF
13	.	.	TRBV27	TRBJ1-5	TGTGCCAGCAGTTTATGGGGGGATCAGCCCCAGCATTTT	CASSLWGDQPQHF
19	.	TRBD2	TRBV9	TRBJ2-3	TGTGCCAGCAGCGAACAGGGGTCCGGACTAGCGGGATGGGGAGATACGCAGTATTTT	CASSEQGSGLAGWGDTQYF
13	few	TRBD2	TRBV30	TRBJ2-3	TGTGCCTGGAGTAGCGGGGGCACAGATACGCAGTATTTT	CAWSSGGTDTQYF
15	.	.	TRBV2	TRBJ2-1	TGTGCCAGCCACAGTGGCGGGGTCACAGAATGGGAGCAGTTCTTC	CASHSGGVTEWEQFF
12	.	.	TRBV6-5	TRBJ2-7	TGTGCCAGCAGTTACGCGGGCTACGAGCAGTACTTC	CASSYAGYEQYF
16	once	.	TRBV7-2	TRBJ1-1	TGTGCCAGCAGCTTAGGCGGCGGGGCTAAGAACACTGAAGCTTTCTTT	CASSLGGGAKNTEAFF
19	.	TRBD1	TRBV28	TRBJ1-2	TGTGCCAGCAGTTGGTCCCCCGGGGGGACAGGGTATTTTAACTATGGCTACACCTTC	CASSWSPGGTGYFNYGYTF
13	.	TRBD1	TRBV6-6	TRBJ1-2	TGTGCCAGCAGATGGACAGGGGGCTTGGGCTACACCTTC	CASRWTGGLGYTF
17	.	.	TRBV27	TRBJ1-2	TGTGCCAGCAGTTTATACGTTGTCGGGGGGGTTAGTCATGGCTACACCTTC	CASSLYVVGGVSHGYTF
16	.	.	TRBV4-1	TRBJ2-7	TGCGCCAGCAGCCAAAGGGGCACAGGGTTCTCCTACGAGCAGTACTTC	CASSQRGTGFSYEQYF
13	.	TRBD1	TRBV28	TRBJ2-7	TGTGCCAGCAGTTTTCAGGGGGACTACGAGCAGTACTTC	CASSFQGDYEQYF
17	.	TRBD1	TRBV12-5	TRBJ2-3	TGTGCTAGTGGTTTTATTCTACAGGGGACAAGCACAGATACGCAGTATTTT	CASGFILQGTSTDTQYF
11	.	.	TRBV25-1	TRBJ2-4	TGTGCCACCGGGGCCAAAAACATTCAGTACTTC	CATGAKNIQYF
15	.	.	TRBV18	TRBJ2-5	TGTGCCAGCTCACCAATGCTGTGTGGGAGGGAGACCCAGTACTTC	CASSPMLCGRETQYF
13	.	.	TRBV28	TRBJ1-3	TGTGCCAGCCGCGTAAGTTCTGGAAACACCATATATTTT	CASRVSSGNTIYF
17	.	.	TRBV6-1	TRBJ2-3	TGTGCCAGCAGTGAAGGTTTTTGGGGGCGCGGCACAGATACGCAGTATTTT	CASSEGFWGRGTDTQYF
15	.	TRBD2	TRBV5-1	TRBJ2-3	TGCGCCAGCAGCTTGGAGGGCGGGAGGGCAGATACGCAGTATTTT	CASSLEGGRADTQYF
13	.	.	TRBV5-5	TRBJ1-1	TGTGCCAGCAGCTTAGACAGGTACACTGAAGCTTTCTTT	CASSLDRYTEAFF
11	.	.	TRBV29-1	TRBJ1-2	TGCAGCGTTCTACAGGTTTATGGCTACACCTTC	CSVLQVYGYTF
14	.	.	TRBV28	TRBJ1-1	TGTGCCAGCAGTTTCGAGGGTTGGAACACTGAAGCTTTCTTT	CASSFEGWNTEAFF
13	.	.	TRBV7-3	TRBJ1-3	TGTGCCAGCAACCCTAGGGGTGGAAACACCATATATTTT	CASNPRGGNTIYF
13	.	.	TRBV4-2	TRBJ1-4	TGTGCCAGTAATACAGGCGGGGTGGAAAAACTGTTTTTT	CASNTGGVEKLFF
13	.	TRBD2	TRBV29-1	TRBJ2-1	TGCAGCGTTGAGGCGGGAGAAATCAATGAGCAGTTCTTC	CSVEAGEINEQFF
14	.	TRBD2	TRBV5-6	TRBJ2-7	TGTGCCAGCATGCTAGCGGGAGGGCGGGCCGAGCAGTACTTC	CASMLAGGRAEQYF
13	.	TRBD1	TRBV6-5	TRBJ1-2	TGTGCCAGCAGTACCGGGACAGGGGATGGCTACACCTTC	CASSTGTGDGYTF
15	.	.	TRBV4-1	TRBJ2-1	TGCGCCAGCAGCCAGAGGCCGGTTATCTACAATGAGCAGTTCTTC	CASSQRPVIYNEQFF
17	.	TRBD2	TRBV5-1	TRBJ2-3	TGCGCCAGCAGCTTGGCCTTTTCTAGCGGGGGCCCAGATACGCAGTATTTT	CASSLAFSSGGPDTQYF
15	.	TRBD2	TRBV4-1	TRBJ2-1	TGCGCCAGCGCGGAGACTAGCGGAATCTACAATGAGCAGTTCTTC	CASAETSGIYNEQFF
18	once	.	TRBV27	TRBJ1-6	TGTGCCAGCAGTCGACGAATCGGACAGCCGCTGGTTGATTCACCCCTCCACTTT	CASSRRIGQPLVDSPLHF
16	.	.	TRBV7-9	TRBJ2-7	TGTGCCAGCAGCTTATTTTCCTATGACAGGCAGTACGAGCAGTACTTC	CASSLFSYDRQYEQYF
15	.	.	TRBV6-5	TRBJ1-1	TGTGCCAGCAGCTCCCGACAGGCCCCTGACACTGAAGCTTTCTTT	CASSSRQAPDTEAFF
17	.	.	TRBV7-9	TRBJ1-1	TGTGCCAGCAGCAATAGGGGCTCTGGGGTCATGAACACTGAAGCTTTCTTT	CASSNRGSGVMNTEAFF
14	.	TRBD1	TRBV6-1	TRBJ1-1	TGTGCCAGCAGTGGGACAGGGGGGGACACTGAAGCTTTCTTT	CASSGTGGDTEAFF
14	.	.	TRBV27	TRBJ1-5	TGTGCCAGCAGGGTCGACAGGTATCATCAGCCCCAGCATTTT	CASRVDRYHQPQHF